Detailed here is one T cell receptor (beta chain). What antigen it recognizes has not been identified. No much larger clone exists at a distance of one base, and base qualities are not known. The sample originates from a study of blood T cell repertoires in COVID-19 (dated by TCRdb to between 2020 and 2021). Notes on the research overall: Samples covering the acute and convalescent phases of COVID-19 were provided by collaborators in the United States, Italy and Spain. The prospective study material was composed of cDNA or gDNA derived from T cells, B-cell-depleted T cells, or PBMCs. Samples came from the ongoing ImmuneRACE study (first 160 participants) plus 1,254 subjects from 6 global collaborators. The dataset comprised deeply sampled blood TCRbeta repertoires from subjects exposed to, actively infected with, or recovered from COVID-19. A de-identified subject ID, COVID-19 status, age in years and sex were almost always included in the sample metadata. HLA class I and class II types, where available, came from metadata supplied by the sample provider rather than from assay-based typing. The repertoires were released in a freely available public database intended as a resource for research on the immune response to SARS-CoV-2. On the study overall, not on this receptor specifically: How much clinical and demographic metadata was included differed by source and by participant, and the metadata was provided uncurated.

TCRbeta CDR3 regions were amplified from genomic DNA using the immunoSEQ Assay, a bias-controlled multiplex PCR. The authors processed their data as follows. Nucleated cell counts per sample were estimated from amplification of reference gene primers within the assay. To quantify the absolute abundance of each unique TCRbeta CDR3 rearrangement, sequence reads were collapsed and filtered. For each sample, productive Simpson clonality was calculated as the square root of Simpson's diversity index across productive rearrangements. TCRdb's version of the immuneACCESS table is confined to in-frame rearrangements and falls short of the full clone set. An unresolved V gene accounts for under half of the shortfall where checked; the remainder is of unknown origin. V and J calls and clone size follow that table, whereas D and trimming were derived from the DNA. The sample table shows over 100,000 clones, and over 75% are seen once. Around 9.9% of the sample is taken by the ten largest.

Trimming removed 5 bases from V and 0 bases from J, leaving 26 bases between the germline ends. Inclusive of the bounding cysteine and phenylalanine, the CDR3 is 19 residues long. Only CDR3 DNA is held: 57 bases, read in frame from base 1. Looking up the germline V gene (reference sequence) yields CDR1 LNHDA and CDR2 SQIVND. Collaborating institutions collected whole blood in K2EDTA tubes following their own protocols. Collaborator samples were shipped for TCRbeta analysis as frozen whole blood, isolated PBMCs, or DNA extracted from either sample type. Sequencing was performed on peripheral blood. The sequence came from an elderly man with acute or convalescent COVID-19. The V and J genes are TRBV19 and TRBJ2-7; the D gene is possibly TRBD1, with 6 bases matching. CDR3 sequence: CASSLSTGFGCYRSYEQYF. The DNA sequence is as follows: TGTGCCAGTAGTCTCAGCACAGGGTTCGGCTGTTATCGCTCCTACGAGCAGTACTTC.